This TCR beta chain was profiled in a study of T cells in Graves' hyperthyroidism and ophthalmopathy. RNA transcripts were the template for amplifying TCR beta CDR3 regions. RT-PCR in the first round (using the HTBI primer set) targeted the TCR CDR3. Each CDR3 protein is one row after TCRdb ran MiXCR on the multiplex PCR reads. The data show about 300,000 distinct CDR3 sequences, approximately 18% seen once. Of note for this clonotype: The antigen remains unidentified.

CDR3 length: 16 amino acids. Trimming removed 5 bases from V and 5 bases from J; junction bases left unmatched: 11. Germline values: CDR1 MNHNS, CDR2 SASEGT. Study-wide results and caveats: Blood also carried most thyroid clonotypes expanded above 0.001. Before onset, by a median of about seven months, the model predicted ophthalmopathy.

V usage is TRBV6-1 and J usage is TRBJ1-2, with 10 bases identical to TRBD1. This sequence originates from a man over 45 with Graves' ophthalmopathy. Source material: blood. As DNA, the CDR3 is TGTGCCAGCAGTAACCCCCGGGACAGGGGAGAGTATGGCTACACCTTC. Protein product: CASSNPRDRGEYGYTF.